The present T cell receptor (beta chain) was sequenced within a study of blood T cell repertoires in COVID-19. Overall study: T cells, B-cell-depleted T cells, or PBMCs provided the cDNA or gDNA that served as material.

The method was immunoSEQ multiplex PCR; TCRdb's version includes in-frame clones alone and lacks a portion of them. The sample has some 350,000 clones, under 95% seen once. Trimming took 6 bases from V and 4 from J; bases not matched to a gene: 6. Germline assignment: CDR1 WSHSY and CDR2 SAAADI. The CDR3 runs 15 residues. This receptor was taken from a woman under 30 who had recovered from COVID-19. Sequencing used peripheral blood. V gene TRBV10-2 combines with J gene TRBJ2-1; 10 nucleotides align to TRBD2. CDR3 bases: TGCGCCAGCAGCCTAGCGGGAGAGATGTACAATGAGCAGTTCTTC. Its protein is CASSLAGEMYNEQFF.